The 30 T cell receptor beta chains presented below share a single source sample, sequenced in a study of blood T cell repertoires in COVID-19. TCRdb's copy holds only in-frame clones and misses some; the assay was immunoSEQ multiplex PCR. This sample has about 240,000 clones, with around 89% found just once. Specimen: PBMCs or T cells enriched from blood (not recorded which). All receptors derive from a woman under 40 who had recovered from COVID-19.

The count of this clone is one. The rearrangement joins TRBV4-1 to TRBJ1-5; D is undetermined. V lost 0 bases, J lost 3 bases, and 9 bases lay in between. CDR3 size: 15 residues. Germline V gene lookup returns CDR1 MGHRA and CDR2 YSYEKL. CDR3 sequence (DNA): TGCGCCAGCAGCCAAGAGGGCCAGCCCAATCAGCCCCAGCATTTT. This gives the protein CASSQEGQPNQPQHF.

V gene TRBV3-1 (or the pseudogene TRBV3-2) combines with J gene TRBJ1-3; a weak D match, TRBD1 (6 bases). The CDR3 runs 15 residues. Per the germline V gene, CDR1 is LGHDT and CDR2 is YNNKEL (reference sequence). Trimming pared 4 bases from V and 0 bases from J, leaving 10 bases between. The CDR3 spells CASSLEGGSGNTIYF. In DNA, the CDR3 is TGTGCCAGCAGCCTAGAAGGGGGCTCTGGAAACACCATATATTTT.

The chain joins TRBV21-1 to TRBJ2-3; the table's D call of TRBD2 was not tested on the DNA. TRBV21-1 is marked as a pseudogene. The CDR3 contains 15 residues. The CDR3 spells CASTKGAGSTDTQYF. Written as DNA, the CDR3 is TGTGCCAGCACCAAAGGGGCGGGGAGCACAGATACGCAGTATTTT.

The chain couples TRBV11-2 to TRBJ2-7; 9 bases agree with TRBD1. The CDR3 length is 18 residues. Looked up from germline, CDR1 is SGHAT and CDR2 is FQNNGV. V shed 3 bases and J 0 bases; nucleotides not matched to a gene: 12. Here the CDR3 DNA reads TGTGCCAGCAGCTTCCCGACGGGACAGGGTTCATACTCCTACGAGCAGTACTTC. Translation gives CASSFPTGQGSYSYEQYF.

In DNA, the CDR3 is TGTGCCAGCAGCGACAGGTCAGGCAATCAGCCCCAGCATTTT. It translates to CASSDRSGNQPQHF. The J gene is TRBJ1-5, the V gene TRBV28, with D possibly TRBD1 on 6 matching bases. Trimming took off 6 bases at V and 2 bases at J, with 11 bases between the two ends. In germline, CDR1 is MDHEN, CDR2 SYDVKM. This CDR3 has 14 residues.

The V and J genes are TRBV30 and TRBJ1-6, with D perhaps TRBD1 (5 bases). Trimming pared 3 bases from V and 10 bases from J, leaving 13 bases between. Germline CDR1 GTSNPN, CDR2 SVGIG (reference sequence). This CDR3 is 13 amino acids long. Written as DNA, the CDR3 is TGTGCCTGGAGCCCGGAGGGGTACTCACCCCTCCACTTT. It codes for CAWSPEGYSPLHF.

This clone was seen only a few times. The chain links TRBV9 to TRBJ2-1; 10 bases map to TRBD2. The CDR3 totals 15 residues. J lost 6 bases, V lost 0 bases, and 3 bases had no gene match. Germline V gene sequence: CDR1 SGDLS, CDR2 YYNGEE. CDR3 sequence: CASSVGASGSNEQFF. Written as DNA, the CDR3 is TGTGCCAGCAGCGTAGGGGCTAGCGGGAGCAATGAGCAGTTCTTC.

The rearrangement joins TRBV19 to TRBJ1-3; D is perhaps TRBD1 (5 bases). With 5 bases removed from V and 0 bases from J, the gap between germline ends came to 11 bases. Germline V gene sequence: CDR1 LNHDA, CDR2 SQIVND (reference sequence). The CDR3 length is 15 residues. The CDR3 protein is CASSLQAISGNTIYF. The CDR3 DNA follows: TGTGCCAGTAGTCTACAGGCAATCTCTGGAAACACCATATATTTT. Full variable domain (missing parts from reference TRBV19 and TRBJ1-3): DGGITQSPKYLFRKEGQNVTLSCEQNLNHDAMYWYRQDPGQGLRLIYYSQIVNDFQKGDIAEGYSVSREKKESFPLTVTSAQKNPTAFYLCASSLQAISGNTIYFGEGSWLTVV.

This chain joins TRBV18 and TRBJ1-1; tentative D call: TRBD1 (6 bases). This CDR3 has 15 amino acids. V dropped 3 bases and J dropped 2 bases, with 13 bases sitting between them. Germline V gene data show CDR1 as KGHSH and CDR2 as LQKENI. The CDR3 DNA reads as TGTGCCAGCTCACCGCAGGGGAGGGTAAACACTGAAGCTTTCTTT. It translates to CASSPQGRVNTEAFF.

This chain joins TRBV4-2 and TRBJ1-5; D uncertain. CDR3 length: 16 residues. V dropped 3 bases and J dropped 5 bases, with 17 bases sitting between them. Germline V lookup: CDR1 LGHNA, CDR2 YNFKEQ. Here the CDR3 DNA reads TGTGCCAGCAGCCAGGACCTACAGCGGGTAGATCAGCCCCAGCATTTT. This codes for CASSQDLQRVDQPQHF.

This chain links TRBV7-3 with TRBJ2-1; 14 bases align to TRBD2. V shed 5 bases and J 6 bases; nucleotides not matched to a gene: 6. This CDR3 is built from 16 residues. The germline V gene encodes CDR1 SGHTA and CDR2 FQGTGA. The chain's CDR3 is CASSPPGLAGVNEQFF. The CDR3 DNA sequence: TGTGCCAGCAGCCCTCCGGGACTAGCGGGAGTCAATGAGCAGTTCTTC. The whole variable domain, filled in from reference TRBV7-3 and TRBJ2-1, reads GAGVSQTPSNKVTEKGKYVELRCDPISGHTALYWYRQSLGQGPEFLIYFQGTGAADDSGLPNDRFFAVRPEGSVSTLKIQRTERGDSAVYLCASSPPGLAGVNEQFFGPGTRLTVL.

The chain uses TRBV25-1 and TRBJ1-1, with a tentative D call TRBD1 (6 bases). The CDR3 covers 14 residues. V was clipped by 4 bases and J by 1 base, with 10 bases between them. Germline CDR1 MGHDK, CDR2 SYGVNS. CDR3 residues: CASSVIQGNTEAFF. The DNA for the CDR3 is TGTGCCAGCAGTGTAATACAGGGGAACACTGAAGCTTTCTTT.

This clone was counted only a few times. This chain joins TRBV7-9 and TRBJ1-2; the match to TRBD1 covers 11 bases. J gave up 8 bases and V 5 bases, and 7 bases lay outside the gene matches. The CDR3 has 14 amino acids. CDR1 is SEHNR and CDR2 is FQNEAQ in the germline V gene (reference sequence). CDR3 nucleotides: TGTGCCAGCAGCGCCGGACAGGGGGCGCGCGGCTACACCTTC. This encodes CASSAGQGARGYTF.

The J gene is TRBJ1-3, the V gene TRBV7-2; D is ambiguous. The germline V and J ends were trimmed by 0 bases and 0 bases, with 9 bases remaining between them. The CDR3 covers 16 residues. CDR1 SGHTA and CDR2 FQGNSA come from the germline V gene. The CDR3: CASSLAEASSGNTIYF. CDR3 DNA sequence: TGTGCCAGCAGCTTAGCGGAGGCAAGCTCTGGAAACACCATATATTTT.

This clone was counted ten times or more. The chain has TRBV6-1 and TRBJ1-2; tentatively, D is TRBD1 (6 bases). CDR3 length: 16 amino acids. V lost 3 bases to trimming and J lost 4 bases, with 18 bases between them. Germline CDR1 and CDR2: MNHNS and SASEGT. The CDR3 nucleotides are TGTGCCAGCAGTGATATAGGTGGACAGCTGATCTATGGCTACACCTTC. This gives the protein CASSDIGGQLIYGYTF.

This clone was found once. The CDR3 loop reads CASSPGTGEETQYF. CDR3 in DNA: TGTGCCAGCAGCCCAGGGACAGGGGAAGAGACCCAGTACTTC. This chain joins TRBV11-2 and TRBJ2-5; 10 nucleotides match TRBD1. Trimming cost V 5 bases and J 3 bases; bases outside gene matches: 3. The CDR3 sequence is 14 residues long. Germline CDR1 reads SGHAT; CDR2 reads FQNNGV.

The rearrangement links TRBV15 to TRBJ1-1, with D hard to call. Germline V gives CDR1 LNHNV, CDR2 YYDKDF (reference sequence). This CDR3 is 11 amino acids long. The ends were cut back, 5 bases at V and 4 bases at J, with 5 bases in the middle. CDR3 region: CATSEATEAFF. The DNA of the CDR3 is TGTGCCACCAGCGAGGCCACTGAAGCTTTCTTT.

The V call is TRBV25-1, the J call TRBJ1-5, with TRBD1 identical over 8 bases. Germline CDR1 and CDR2: MGHDK and SYGVNS. V was clipped by 4 bases and J by 6 bases; unmatched bases: 5. The CDR3 runs 14 residues. The CDR3 protein is CASSADRAAQPQHF. DNA of the CDR3: TGTGCCAGCAGTGCGGACAGGGCGGCTCAGCCCCAGCATTTT.

Here the CDR3 DNA reads TGTGCCAGCAGCTTAGGCCAACCGGGTGCAGATACGCAGTATTTT. Translation gives CASSLGQPGADTQYF. J is TRBJ2-3 and V is TRBV7-3; D gene ambiguous. V lost 2 bases and J lost 4, with 13 bases in between. Germline V CDR1 and CDR2: SGHTA, FQGTGA. The CDR3 has 15 residues.

The chain couples TRBV5-5 to TRBJ1-5; 7 bases align to TRBD1. CDR3 length equals 13 residues. Germline loops: CDR1 SGHKS, CDR2 YYEKEE (reference sequence). Trimming at V came to 1 base and at J to 5 bases, leaving 0 bases not matched to a gene. CDR3 in amino acids: CASSLTGDQPQHF. The CDR3 DNA is TGTGCCAGCAGCTTGACAGGGGATCAGCCCCAGCATTTT.

The chain joins TRBV7-2 to TRBJ2-2; 8 nucleotides agree with TRBD1. Germline V gene sequence: CDR1 SGHTA, CDR2 FQGNSA. The CDR3 has 17 residues. V lost 7 bases, J lost 0 bases, and 10 bases stayed unmatched. CDR3 DNA: TGTGCCAGCAAAGGGCCGCAGGGACAGGCGAACACCGGGGAGCTGTTTTTT. This translates into CASKGPQGQANTGELFF.

The chain links TRBV6-5 to TRBJ1-2; possibly TRBD1 for D (5 bases). The V gene lost 4 bases and the J gene lost 8 bases, with 14 bases spanning the gap. CDR1 MNHEY and CDR2 SVGAGI come from the germline V gene. The CDR3 length is 13 residues. The CDR3 sequence: CASSSRGSGGYTF. The CDR3 nucleotides are TGTGCCAGCAGTTCACGGGGGTCTGGGGGCTACACCTTC.

CDR3 coding DNA: TGTGCTAGTGGGAAGACAGGGGTTAACACCGGGGAGCTGTTTTTT. Translating gives CASGKTGVNTGELFF. The rearrangement uses TRBV12-5 and TRBJ2-2; 8 bases match TRBD1. Germline V gives CDR1 LGHNT, CDR2 FRNRAP. J gave up 2 bases and V 6 bases, and 5 bases lay outside the gene matches. This CDR3 is built from 15 residues.

This clone showed up just once. V and J are TRBV28 and TRBJ1-5; D might be TRBD1 (5 bases). The CDR3 is made up of 14 amino acids. Per germline, CDR1 MDHEN and CDR2 SYDVKM. Trimming removed 4 bases at V and 6 bases at J, with 13 bases between. The DNA for the CDR3 is TGTGCCAGCAGTTCGGGGGGGTCCGGTCAGCCCCAGCATTTT. Translating gives CASSSGGSGQPQHF.

Comment on this clone: The junction does not match germline at one end; this may be a read error. V and J are TRBV7-7 and TRBJ1-4, with D possibly matching TRBD1 (5 bases). The CDR3 is 16 residues long. CDR1 and CDR2 (germline): SSHAT, FNYEAQ (reference sequence). CDR3 protein: CASSSGPGSTNEKLFF. For the CDR3, the DNA is TGTGCTAGCAGCTCCGGACCAGGGTCAACTAATGAAAAACTGTTTTTT.

In this sample, this clone turned up once. The chain carries TRBV27 and TRBJ2-7; weak D call: TRBD2 (7 bases). Germline V gene sequence: CDR1 MNHEY, CDR2 SMNVEV (reference sequence). The CDR3 is made up of 16 amino acids. The V and J ends lost 0 bases and 4 bases respectively, with 16 bases between them. The CDR3 DNA reads TGTGCCAGCAGTTTATCAGGGGGGGCCGTAGGATACGAGCAGTACTTC. Residues: CASSLSGGAVGYEQYF.

The chain joins TRBV11-2 to TRBJ1-6; 7 bases fit TRBD1. This CDR3 region has 14 residues. Germline V CDR1 and CDR2: SGHAT, FQNNGV. V shed 3 bases and J 7 bases; nucleotides not matched to a gene: 3. The DNA of the CDR3 is TGTGCCAGCAGCTTTCAGGGGGGAAATTCACCCCTCCACTTT. This sequence encodes CASSFQGGNSPLHF.

This rearrangement joins TRBV7-9 to TRBJ2-7; 12 bases line up with TRBD2. The CDR3 sequence is 18 residues long. The trim removed 1 base at V and 1 base at J, leaving 8 bases unmatched. In germline, CDR1 is SEHNR, CDR2 FQNEAQ (reference sequence). This chain's CDR3 is CASSLGASGRARSYEQYF. The CDR3, as DNA: TGTGCCAGCAGCTTAGGGGCTAGCGGGAGGGCCCGGTCCTACGAGCAGTACTTC. The full variable domain, rest sourced from reference TRBV7-9 and TRBJ2-7, is DTGVSQNPRHKITKRGQNVTFRCDPISEHNRLYWYRQTLGQGPEFLTYFQNEAQLEKSRLLSDRFSAERPKGSFSTLEIQRTEQGDSAMYLCASSLGASGRARSYEQYFGPGTRLTVT.

The genes are TRBV6-5 and TRBJ1-1; D ambiguous. The germline CDR1 and CDR2 sequences are MNHEY and SVGAGI. The length of the CDR3 is 13 residues. Between the trimmed V and J ends, which lost 9 bases and 0 bases, there was a span of 11 bases. The CDR3 nucleotides are TGTGCCAGTAATCTGGGCATGAACACTGAAGCTTTCTTT. It yields the protein CASNLGMNTEAFF.

The rearrangement joins TRBV19 to TRBJ1-5; 10 nucleotides align to TRBD1. Trimming removed 2 bases from V and 7 bases from J; junction bases left unmatched: 5. There are 15 residues in the CDR3. CDR1 is LNHDA and CDR2 is SQIVND in the germline V gene (reference sequence). The CDR3 loop is CASSIRDRGKQPQHF. The CDR3 region has the DNA TGTGCCAGTAGTATAAGGGACAGGGGAAAGCAGCCCCAGCATTTT.